This entry features one T cell receptor (beta chain) sequence. The sample originates from a study of blood T cell repertoires in COVID-19. Overall study: Both acute and convalescent COVID-19 samples were obtained from the United States, Italy and Spain.

The CDR3 has 16 amino acids. Germline V CDR1 and CDR2: SGHVS, FQNEAQ. J gave up 15 bases and V 1 base, and 16 bases lay outside the gene matches. The assay was immunoSEQ multiplex PCR, and TCRdb's table has in-frame clones only and misses some. This table has 190,000 or so clones, more than 80% appearing once. The receptor's source is a man aged 40-49 years who had recovered from COVID-19. J is TRBJ2-1 and V is TRBV7-8; 9 bases are a match to TRBD2. Sample: PBMCs or T cells enriched from blood (not recorded which). Written as DNA, the CDR3 is TGTGCCAGCAGCTTAGGTTTTAGCGGGAGCCCTCGTGTTCTGTTCTTC. Protein sequence: CASSLGFSGSPRVLFF.